The source of this TCR beta chain is a study of T cell responses to AZD1222 COVID-19 vaccine. V lost 4 bases and J 3 bases, leaving 9 bases between the germline ends. Germline values: CDR1 MRHNA, CDR2 SNTAGT. The CDR3 runs to 13 residues. Profiled with immunoSEQ multiplex PCR; TCRdb holds only in-frame clones, not every one. The sample contains roughly 150,000 clones, about 91% of which appear only once. The TCR comes from an adult in good health. The chain has TRBV6-4 and TRBJ1-1, with D perhaps TRBD1 (5 bases). This sample comprised peripheral blood, obtained on day 0 of AZD1222 vaccination. As DNA, the CDR3 is TGTGCCAGCAGTGTCCAACAGGACACTGAAGCTTTCTTT. It codes for CASSVQQDTEAFF.